This T cell receptor (beta chain) was identified during a study of shared clonotypes between healthy human individuals. The assay was immunoSEQ multiplex PCR, and TCRdb's table has in-frame clones only and misses some. The table includes about 1 million clones, about 75% detected once. CDR1 SGHTS and CDR2 YDEGEE come from the germline V gene. The CDR3 extends over 12 amino acids. The V end was cut by 4 bases, the J end by 8 bases, with 13 bases between. Study-level points and caveats: As a rule, naive subsets had a larger estimated richness than memory subsets. A reduction in generation probabilities was seen for non-shared clonotypes relative to those shared by all four donors. The represented genetic and exposure-history diversity was limited by the small number of donors.

As concerns this clone: Its target is unknown.

The chain carries TRBV5-8 and TRBJ2-7, with D unresolved. The TCR sequence derives from a man between 18 and 29 years old in good health. The sequenced sample was memory CD4+ T cells sorted from blood. Regarding subset: CD45RA-negative fraction. For the CDR3, the DNA is TGTGCCAGCAGCACGGCGGCTCGAAAGCAGTACTTC. This gives the protein CASSTAARKQYF. Full variable domain (missing parts from reference TRBV5-8 and TRBJ2-7): EAGVTQSPTHLIKTRGQQATLRCSPISGHTSVYWYQQALGLGLQFLLWYDEGEERNRGNFPPRFSGRQFPNYSSELNVNALELEDSALYLCASSTAARKQYFGPGTRLTVT.